This TCR beta chain came from a study of cytomegalovirus exposure and HLA in healthy donors. Comment on this clone: Its antigen remains unknown.

The study's findings and limits: A later analysis by the authors found several of the most significant clusters apparently linked to common viral pathogens.

Vbeta (60) and Jbeta (13) primers were used in the PCR. TCRdb's copy holds only in-frame clones and misses some; the assay was immunoSEQ multiplex PCR. The sample lists about 160,000 clones; roughly 80% were seen once. The V gene's germline CDR1 is SNHLY and CDR2 FYNNEI. The junction had 6 bases not matched to a gene; V was cut back by 8 bases and J by 4 bases. The CDR3 extends over 13 amino acids. Sequences were obtained from PBMCs. The source is a man aged 45 to 65 in good health and CMV-seropositive. V and J are TRBV2 and TRBJ2-5, with 8 bases identical to TRBD2. CDR3 sequence reads: CASGRGGAETQYF. In nucleotides, the CDR3 is TGTGCCAGCGGCCGGGGGGGCGCAGAGACCCAGTACTTC. The full variable domain, with the rest looked up from reference TRBV2 and TRBJ2-5, is EPEVTQTPSHQVTQMGQEVILRCVPISNHLYFYWYRQILGQKVEFLVSFYNNEISEKSEIFDDQFSVERPDGSNFTLKIRSTKLEDSAMYFCASGRGGAETQYFGPGTRLLVL.